The clone carrying this TCR beta chain was seen more than once but under ten times. This entry belongs to a study of spatial heterogeneity in lung cancer. Via MiXCR, TCRdb re-called the 5' RACE reads, giving one row per CDR3 protein. The sample records around 37,000 distinct CDR3 sequences, about 7% being singletons. Germline-derived CDR1 and CDR2 are SGHNT and YENEEA. The CDR3 is 20 amino acids. The V end lost 7 bases, the J end lost 0 bases, and 25 bases lay between the germline ends. Time point of the sample: sample taken at primary tumor resection. Sequenced material: PBMCs, taken at surgery. The J gene is TRBJ1-6, the V gene TRBV11-3; D unclear. The origin of this receptor is a female donor with early-stage non-small cell lung cancer. CDR3 sequence reads: CASTKPPGEGESSYNSPLHF. CDR3 nucleotides: TGTGCCAGCACCAAGCCCCCGGGTGAAGGAGAGAGCTCCTATAATTCACCCCTCCACTTT.